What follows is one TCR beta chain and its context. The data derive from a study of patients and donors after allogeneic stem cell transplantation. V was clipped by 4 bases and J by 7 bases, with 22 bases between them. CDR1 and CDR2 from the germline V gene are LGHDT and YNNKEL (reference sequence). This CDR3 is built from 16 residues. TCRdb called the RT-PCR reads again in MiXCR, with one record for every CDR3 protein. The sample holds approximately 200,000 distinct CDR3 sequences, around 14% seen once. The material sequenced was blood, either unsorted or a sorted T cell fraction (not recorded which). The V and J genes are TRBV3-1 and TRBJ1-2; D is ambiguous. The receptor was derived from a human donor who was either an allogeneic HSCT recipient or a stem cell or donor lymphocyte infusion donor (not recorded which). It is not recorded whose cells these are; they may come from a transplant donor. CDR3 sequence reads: CASSPQRKGSTSGYTF. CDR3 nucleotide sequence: TGTGCCAGCAGCCCTCAGAGGAAGGGAAGTACAAGTGGCTACACCTTC.